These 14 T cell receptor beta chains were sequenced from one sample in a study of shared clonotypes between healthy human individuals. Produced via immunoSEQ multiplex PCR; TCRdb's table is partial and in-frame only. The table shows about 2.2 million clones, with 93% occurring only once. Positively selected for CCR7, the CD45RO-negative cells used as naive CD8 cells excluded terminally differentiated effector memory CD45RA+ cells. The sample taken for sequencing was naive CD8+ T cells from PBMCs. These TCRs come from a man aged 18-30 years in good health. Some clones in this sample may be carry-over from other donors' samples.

The CDR3 here is CASSAGLADSYEQYF. In DNA form, the CDR3 reads TGTGCCAGCAGCGCGGGACTAGCGGACTCCTACGAGCAGTACTTC. The V gene is TRBV2, the J gene TRBJ2-7; TRBD2 aligns across 11 bases. V shed 6 bases, J shed 0 bases, and the junction held 4 bases outside the gene matches. In germline, CDR1 is SNHLY, CDR2 FYNNEI. The CDR3 runs to 15 residues.

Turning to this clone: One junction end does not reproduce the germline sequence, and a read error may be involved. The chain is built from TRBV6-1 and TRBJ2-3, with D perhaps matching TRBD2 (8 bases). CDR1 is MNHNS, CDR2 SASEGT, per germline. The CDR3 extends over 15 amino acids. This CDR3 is CAGRDRDSGGDTQYF. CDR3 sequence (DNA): TGTGCCGGCAGAGACCGGGACAGCGGGGGAGATACGCAGTATTTT.

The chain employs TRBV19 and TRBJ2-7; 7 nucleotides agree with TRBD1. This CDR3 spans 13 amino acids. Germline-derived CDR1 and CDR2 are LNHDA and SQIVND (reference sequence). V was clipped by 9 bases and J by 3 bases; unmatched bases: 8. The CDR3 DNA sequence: TGTGCCAGCGCACCGGGACAGAACTACGAGCAGTACTTC. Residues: CASAPGQNYEQYF.

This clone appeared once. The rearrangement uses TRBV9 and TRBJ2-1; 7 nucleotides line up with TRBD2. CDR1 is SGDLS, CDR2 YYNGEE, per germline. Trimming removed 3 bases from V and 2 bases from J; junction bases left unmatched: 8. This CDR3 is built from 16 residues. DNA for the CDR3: TGTGCCAGCAGCGCGGGGGAGGGAGTTGCCTACAATGAGCAGTTCTTC. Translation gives CASSAGEGVAYNEQFF. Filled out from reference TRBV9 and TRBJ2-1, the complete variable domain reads DSGVTQTPKHLITATGQRVTLRCSPRSGDLSVYWYQQSLDQGLQFLIQYYNGEERAKGNILERFSAQQFPDLHSELNLSSLELGDSALYFCASSAGEGVAYNEQFFGPGTRLTVL.

The CDR3 reads CASSEGWGLNHEQYF. The CDR3, as DNA: TGTGCCAGCAGTGAAGGTTGGGGCTTGAATCACGAGCAGTACTTC. The chain is built from TRBV6-1 and TRBJ2-7; perhaps TRBD1 as D (5 bases). Germline V gives CDR1 MNHNS, CDR2 SASEGT. This CDR3 is 15 amino acids long. The V end was cut by 1 base, the J end by 5 bases, with 15 bases between.

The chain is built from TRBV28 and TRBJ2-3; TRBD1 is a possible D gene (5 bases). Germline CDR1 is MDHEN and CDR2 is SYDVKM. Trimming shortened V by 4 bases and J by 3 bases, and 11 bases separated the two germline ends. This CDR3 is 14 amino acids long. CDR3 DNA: TGTGCCAGCAGTTCATTAGACAGAACAGATACGCAGTATTTT. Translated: CASSSLDRTDTQYF.

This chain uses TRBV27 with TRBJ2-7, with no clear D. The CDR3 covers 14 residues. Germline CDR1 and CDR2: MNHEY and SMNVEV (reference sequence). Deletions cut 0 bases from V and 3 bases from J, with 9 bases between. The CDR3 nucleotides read TGTGCCAGCAGTTTATCCGCGACAAGCTACGAGCAGTACTTC. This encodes CASSLSATSYEQYF.

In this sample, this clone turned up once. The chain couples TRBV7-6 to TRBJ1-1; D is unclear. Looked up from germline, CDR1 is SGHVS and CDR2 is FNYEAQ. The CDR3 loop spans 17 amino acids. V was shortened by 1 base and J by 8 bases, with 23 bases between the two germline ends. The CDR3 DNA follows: TGTGCCAGCAGCTTAGAGGGTAGGATTAGAAAGTATGAAGAAGCTTTCTTT. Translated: CASSLEGRIRKYEEAFF.

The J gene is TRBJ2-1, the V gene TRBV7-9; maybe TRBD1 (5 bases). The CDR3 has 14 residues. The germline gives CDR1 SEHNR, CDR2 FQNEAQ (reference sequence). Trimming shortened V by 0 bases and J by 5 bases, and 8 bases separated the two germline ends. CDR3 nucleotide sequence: TGTGCCAGCAGCTTAGCGGGGCAGAACAATGAGCAGTTCTTC. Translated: CASSLAGQNNEQFF.

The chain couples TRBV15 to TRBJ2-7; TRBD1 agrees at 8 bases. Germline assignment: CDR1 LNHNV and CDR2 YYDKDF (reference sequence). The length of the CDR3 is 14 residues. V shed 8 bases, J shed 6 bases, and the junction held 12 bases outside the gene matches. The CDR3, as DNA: TGTGCCACCTCCAAGGACAGGGACCCCATCGAGCAGTACTTC. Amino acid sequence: CATSKDRDPIEQYF.

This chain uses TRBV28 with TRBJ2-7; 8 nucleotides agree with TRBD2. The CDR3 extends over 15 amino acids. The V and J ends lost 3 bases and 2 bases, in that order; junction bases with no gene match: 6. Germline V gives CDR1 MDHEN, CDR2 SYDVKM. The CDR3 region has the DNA TGTGCCAGCAGTTTGTCACTAGCGGACCCCTACGAGCAGTACTTC. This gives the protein CASSLSLADPYEQYF.

CDR3 sequence (DNA): TGTGCCAGCTTCACCAGGGGGACGAAAGAGCAGTACTTC. As protein: CASFTRGTKEQYF. V usage is TRBV27 and J usage is TRBJ2-7; TRBD1 agrees at 7 bases. The CDR3 is 13 amino acids. The germline CDR1 and CDR2 sequences are MNHEY and SMNVEV (reference sequence). V trimming: 8 bases; J trimming: 7 bases; junction bases outside the gene matches: 11.

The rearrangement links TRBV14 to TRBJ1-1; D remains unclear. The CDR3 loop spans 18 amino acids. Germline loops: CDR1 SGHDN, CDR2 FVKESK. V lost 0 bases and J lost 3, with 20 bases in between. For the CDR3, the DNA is TGTGCCAGCAGCCAAGATGAAACCCGGAGAGGGAGGTACACTGAAGCTTTCTTT. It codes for CASSQDETRRGRYTEAFF.

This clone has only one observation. CDR3 protein: CASSFAPAGGTQYF. Here the CDR3 DNA reads TGTGCCAGCAGTTTCGCGCCTGCAGGCGGGACCCAGTACTTC. This sequence joins TRBV27 and TRBJ2-5; D not resolved. Germline assignment: CDR1 MNHEY and CDR2 SMNVEV (reference sequence). The CDR3 is 14 amino acids. The V end was cut by 3 bases, the J end by 7 bases, with 15 bases between.